These 4 T cell receptor beta chains were all obtained from the same sample, sequenced in a study of CD8+CD57+ T cells in acquired aplastic anemia. According to the study, genomic DNA was the template for TCR beta VDJ and CDR3 profiling. TCRdb used MiXCR to reprocess the reads, holding one entry per CDR3 protein. The table includes around 170,000 distinct CDR3 sequences, less than 55% detected once. Sequences were obtained from sorted CD4+, CD8+, or CD8+CD57+ T cells (not recorded which) from PBMCs. Receptors originate from a human donor in good health.

The chain recombines TRBV7-6 with TRBJ2-3; tentative D call: TRBD1 (6 bases). Germline V gives CDR1 SGHVS, CDR2 FNYEAQ. CDR3 size: 13 residues. V was clipped by 5 bases and J by 3 bases, with 9 bases between them. As DNA, the CDR3 is TGTGCCAGCAGCCCACAGGGAACAGATACGCAGTATTTT. This codes for CASSPQGTDTQYF. The entire variable domain, with the rest obtained from reference TRBV7-6 and TRBJ2-3, is as follows: GAGVSQSPRYKVTKRGQDVALRCDPISGHVSLYWYRQALGQGPEFLTYFNYEAQQDKSGLPNDRFSAERPEGSISTLTIQRTEQRDSAMYRCASSPQGTDTQYFGPGTRLTVL.

The genes are TRBV2 and TRBJ2-1, with 7 bases identical to TRBD2. The CDR3 has 13 residues. V trimming: 6 bases; J trimming: 6 bases; junction bases outside the gene matches: 5. Germline V gene data show CDR1 as SNHLY and CDR2 as FYNNEI. For the CDR3, the DNA is TGTGCCAGCAGCCTCCGGACTAGCAATGAGCAGTTCTTC. Residues: CASSLRTSNEQFF. The whole variable domain, filled in from reference TRBV2 and TRBJ2-1, reads EPEVTQTPSHQVTQMGQEVILRCVPISNHLYFYWYRQILGQKVEFLVSFYNNEISEKSEIFDDQFSVERPDGSNFTLKIRSTKLEDSAMYFCASSLRTSNEQFFGPGTRLTVL.

This clonotype was recorded many times. The chain uses TRBV16 and TRBJ1-4; D possibly corresponds to TRBD1 (6 bases). Germline lookup yields CDR1 KGHSY and CDR2 FQNENV. V dropped 2 bases and J dropped 6 bases, with 16 bases sitting between them. The CDR3 is made up of 16 amino acids. In DNA, the CDR3 is TGTGCCAGCAGCCAACGGGGGCGAACTGGTGATGAAAAACTGTTTTTT. Amino acids: CASSQRGRTGDEKLFF.

This clonotype was found a few times. The chain is built from TRBV10-3 and TRBJ1-2; D gene unclear. V was cut by 6 bases and J by 0 bases, with 5 bases left in between. The V gene's germline CDR1 is ENHRY and CDR2 SYGVKD. The CDR3 contains 12 residues. This CDR3 reads CAISWTNYGYTF. The CDR3, as DNA: TGTGCCATCAGCTGGACTAACTATGGCTACACCTTC.